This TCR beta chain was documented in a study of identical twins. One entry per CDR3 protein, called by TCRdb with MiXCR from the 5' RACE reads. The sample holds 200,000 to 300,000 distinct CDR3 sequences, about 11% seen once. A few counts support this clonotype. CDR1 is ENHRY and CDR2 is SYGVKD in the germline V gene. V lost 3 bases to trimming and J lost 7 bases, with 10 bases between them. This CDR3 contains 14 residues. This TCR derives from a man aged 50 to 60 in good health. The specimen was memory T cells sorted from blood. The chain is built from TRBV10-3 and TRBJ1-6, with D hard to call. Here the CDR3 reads CAISESGNNSPLHF. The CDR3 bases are TGTGCCATCAGTGAATCCGGGAACAATTCACCCCTCCACTTT.